This entry features one T cell receptor (beta chain) sequence. This clonotype was found a few times. Its antigen is currently not known. No much larger clone is present one base from it, and per-base qualities are unavailable. The CDR3 numbers 15 residues from cysteine through phenylalanine. Only the CDR3 DNA is retained, 45 bases long and in frame from the first base. From the germline V gene (reference sequence), CDR1 is SEHNR and CDR2 is FQNEAQ. For this chain, trimming is 5 bases at the V end and 3 bases at the J end, and the number of junction bases without a gene match is 7. Receptor amplification or capture employed RT-PCR. Reads for this sample came from an Illumina HiSeq 2500. TCRdb trimmed the raw reads at Q25, called clones with MiXCR and kept productive beta chains. Under each unique CDR3 protein, matching rows form one entry showing the most common genes and DNA. The sample table contains about 570,000 distinct CDR3 sequences; only one count was recorded for about 11% of them. Jointly, the top ten make up 11% of the sample.

This entry comes from a study of response to subunit inactivated influenza vaccine (dated 2018 in TCRdb). Regarding the complete study: Deep quantitative profiling of the T cell receptor repertoire was used in the study to follow responses to a trivalent subunit inactivated influenza vaccine. Here is what the overall study found, with its caveats: The authors suggested that each seasonal influenza vaccination may recruit only a limited number of new T cells.

These data were likewise used in another study, on T cells expressing NK-cell markers. Taken from the second paper: 5'RACE template switching, by which a universal primer site and unique molecular identifiers were added, was used to make TCR beta cDNA libraries. In sorted CD3+CD56+NKG2C+, CD3+CD56+NKG2C- and CD3+CD56-NKG2C+ T-cell subsets from several donors, TCR beta-chain repertoires were profiled. Among the eight sequenced donors, only one was HCMV-seronegative, while the other seven were HCMV-seropositive. To restrict sorting to alphabetaTCR-expressing T cells, an anti-gammadeltaTCR antibody was added in several experiments. In six donors, the dominant CD3+CD56+NKG2C+ clonotypes ranked among the top 10 CD8+ clonotypes, making up about 1.0-8% of CD8+ T cells. Those dominant clonotypes were again the most abundant among CD3+CD56-NKG2C+ cells in several donors, at about 28.3-65%. Whether the expanded NKG2C-expressing T cell clones were specific for HCMV antigens was left unclear. The eight sequenced donors were randomly selected healthy volunteers, three men and five women. A commercial ELISA kit detecting HCMV-specific IgG in serum was used to determine HCMV serostatus. Peripheral blood mononuclear cells were isolated from blood by Ficoll density gradient centrifugation. For 5 or 6 donors, unsorted PBMC were also used to sequence bulk peripheral blood T-cell repertoires. Priming for cDNA synthesis came from the TCR beta constant segment, and two successive PCR amplification steps followed. Libraries were sequenced as 2 x 150 bp reads on Illumina HiSeq 2000/2500, MiSeq or NextSeq. Reads were demultiplexed and grouped by UMI with MIGEC, and clonotypes were assembled and quantified with MiTCR. To exclude erroneous sequences, only TCR cDNA sequences supported by at least two reads were retained. Downstream repertoire analysis used the tcR package, and clonotypes were matched across fractions by CDR3 nucleotide sequence plus V segment. VDJmatch was used to annotate antigen specificity against VDJdb, with one amino acid substitution allowed in CDR3.

The receptor was isolated from a man in his fifties or sixties who received an inactivated influenza vaccine. Donor details come from another sample of the same person, matched by shared clones. The rearranged segments are TRBV7-9 and TRBJ1-2; TRBD1 agrees with 9 junctional bases. The material sequenced was PBMCs from blood, taken on the day of vaccination. The CDR3 is CASSARDRVDYGYTF. The DNA reads TGTGCCAGCAGCGCACGGGACAGGGTAGACTATGGCTACACCTTC. The CDR3 plus the reference TRBV7-9 and TRBJ1-2 genes for the other parts give the full variable domain: DTGVSQNPRHKITKRGQNVTFRCDPISEHNRLYWYRQTLGQGPEFLTYFQNEAQLEKSRLLSDRFSAERPKGSFSTLEIQRTEQGDSAMYLCASSARDRVDYGYTFGSGTRLTVV.